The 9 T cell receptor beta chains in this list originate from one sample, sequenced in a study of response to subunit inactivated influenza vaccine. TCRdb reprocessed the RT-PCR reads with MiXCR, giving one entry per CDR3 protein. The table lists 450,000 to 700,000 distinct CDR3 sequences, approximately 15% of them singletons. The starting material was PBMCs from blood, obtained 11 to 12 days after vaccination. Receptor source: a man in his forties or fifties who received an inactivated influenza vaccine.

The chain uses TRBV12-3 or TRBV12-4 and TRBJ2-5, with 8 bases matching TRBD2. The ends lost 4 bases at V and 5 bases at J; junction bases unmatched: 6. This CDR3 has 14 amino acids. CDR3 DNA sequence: TGTGCCAGCAGTTATAGCGGGGCAGGGGAGACCCAGTACTTC. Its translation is CASSYSGAGETQYF.

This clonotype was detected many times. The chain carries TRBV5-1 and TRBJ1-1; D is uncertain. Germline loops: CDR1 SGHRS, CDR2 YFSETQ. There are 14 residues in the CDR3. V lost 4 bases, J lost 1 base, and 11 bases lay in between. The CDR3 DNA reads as TGCGCCAGCAGCCCGGTCCACGGGAACACTGAAGCTTTCTTT. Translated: CASSPVHGNTEAFF.

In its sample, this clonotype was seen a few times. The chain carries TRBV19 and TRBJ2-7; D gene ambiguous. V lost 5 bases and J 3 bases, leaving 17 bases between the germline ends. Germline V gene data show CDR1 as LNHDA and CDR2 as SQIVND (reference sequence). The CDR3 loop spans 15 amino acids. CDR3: CASSSLGSLIYEQYF. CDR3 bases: TGTGCCAGTAGTTCGCTCGGATCCCTTATCTACGAGCAGTACTTC.

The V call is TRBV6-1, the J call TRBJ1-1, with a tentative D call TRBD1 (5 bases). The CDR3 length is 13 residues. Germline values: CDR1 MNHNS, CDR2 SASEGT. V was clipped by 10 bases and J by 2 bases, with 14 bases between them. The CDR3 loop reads CAIHPGTNTEAFF. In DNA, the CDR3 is TGTGCCATTCACCCTGGGACCAACACTGAAGCTTTCTTT.

CDR3: CSARDGGPGSMETQYF. Here the CDR3 DNA reads TGCAGTGCTAGAGATGGGGGCCCTGGCAGCATGGAGACCCAGTACTTC. The chain links TRBV20-1 to TRBJ2-5; maybe TRBD1 (6 bases). Trimming pared 0 bases from V and 5 bases from J, leaving 19 bases between. The CDR3 sequence is 16 residues long. The germline CDR1 and CDR2 sequences are DFQATT and SNEGSKA (reference sequence).

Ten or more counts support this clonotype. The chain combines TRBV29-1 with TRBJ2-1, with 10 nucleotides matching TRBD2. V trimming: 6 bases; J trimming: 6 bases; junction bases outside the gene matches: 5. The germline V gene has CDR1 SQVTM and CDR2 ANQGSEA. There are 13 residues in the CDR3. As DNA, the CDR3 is TGCAGCGTAAGCGGGAGGGCTGGCAATGAGCAGTTCTTC. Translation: CSVSGRAGNEQFF.

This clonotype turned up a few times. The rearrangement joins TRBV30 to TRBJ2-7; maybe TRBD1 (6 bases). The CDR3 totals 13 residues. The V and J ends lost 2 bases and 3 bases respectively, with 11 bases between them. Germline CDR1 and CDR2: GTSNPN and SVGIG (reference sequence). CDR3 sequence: CAWSSQGLYEQYF. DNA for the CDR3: TGTGCCTGGAGTTCTCAGGGGCTCTACGAGCAGTACTTC. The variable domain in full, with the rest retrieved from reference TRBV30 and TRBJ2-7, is SQTIHQWPATLVQPVGSPLSLECTVEGTSNPNLYWYRQAAGRGLQLLFYSVGIGQISSEVPQNLSASRPQDRQFILSSKKLLLSDSGFYLCAWSSQGLYEQYFGPGTRLTVT.

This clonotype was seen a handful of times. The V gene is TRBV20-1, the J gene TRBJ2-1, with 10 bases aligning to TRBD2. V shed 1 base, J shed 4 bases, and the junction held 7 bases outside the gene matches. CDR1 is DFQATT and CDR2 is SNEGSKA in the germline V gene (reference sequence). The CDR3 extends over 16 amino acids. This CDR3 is CSARVVAGGIYNEQFF. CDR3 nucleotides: TGCAGTGCTAGAGTAGTAGCGGGAGGAATTTACAATGAGCAGTTCTTC.

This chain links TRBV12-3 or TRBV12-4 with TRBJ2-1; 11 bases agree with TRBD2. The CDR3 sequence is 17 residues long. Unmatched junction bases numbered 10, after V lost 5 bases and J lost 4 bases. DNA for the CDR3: TGTGCCAGCAGTGTAAGACTGGGACTAGCGGCGTACAATGAGCAGTTCTTC. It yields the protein CASSVRLGLAAYNEQFF.